Included here is one TCR beta chain sequence, with context. Its target antigen remains unknown. There are no base qualities to consult, and no much larger clone falls within one base. The data were taken from a study of cytomegalovirus exposure and HLA in healthy donors (dated by TCRdb to about 2017). About the investigation overall: According to an earlier analysis of several hundred of the donors, 200 million or so T cells yielded roughly 100 million unique TCR beta sequences and about 280 Gb of sequence data. Approximately 300 gigabases of sequencing data and 70 million to 95 million unique TCR sequences made up an early release that covered about 640 HLA-typed donors. Of the roughly 430 genotyped donors, approximately 83% fell in the genetic ancestry cluster associated with self-reported Caucasian donors. The study aimed to test whether cataloging public T cell receptors could reveal signatures of past pathogen exposure. Using immunosequencing, the study profiled T cell repertoires from around 680 subjects and related those repertoires to cytomegalovirus serostatus. Besides the first cohort of around 700 subjects, a separate validation cohort made up of 90 to 150 different subjects was used. To predict cytomegalovirus infection status, the study combined high-throughput TCR immunosequencing, statistical association of individual TCRs with disease status, and machine learning. In a later analysis, previously published TCR beta repertoires from roughly 710 donors were re-analyzed and high-resolution HLA genotyping was added so that TCR occurrence patterns could be studied. Rather than drawing on any new phenotypic data, the later analysis identified candidate immune exposures from TCR beta sequences and the way those sequences occurred across donors. In an earlier analysis of 500 to 650 of the donors, high-throughput TCR beta sequencing was used to judge whether each TCR beta V gene segment behaved as functional or pseudogenic. Alongside the repertoire data, information on donor age, sex, ethnicity and CMV serostatus was compiled. A later genetic analysis took genome-wide SNP genotypes for about three fifths of the 666 donors and used that subset as a discovery cohort. Every discovery cohort repertoire had been produced on one sequencing platform. Both class I and class II loci were covered by HLA typing, at four-digit resolution. Typing coverage varied by locus: roughly 629-640 donors for A, B, C, DRB1 and DQB1; roughly 560 for DQA1; around 610 for DPA1; fewer than 480 for DPB1. About five DR-DQ haplotypes were treated as single units for association and clustering because of strong linkage in the cohort. Among 300 to 500 genotyped donors of the cohort, an average of roughly 230,000 unique TCR beta nucleotide sequences was sequenced per donor, of which roughly 17% were non-productive. Here is what the overall study found, with its caveats: Linkage disequilibrium might explain the correlated functional status among segregating V segments, but an unknown experimental factor could not be ruled out. While some public TCRs were present in many individuals, most TCR sequences turned up only very rarely across donors. Broadly in line with IMGT annotations, most TCR beta V segments showed up in productive rearrangements about 90% or about 30% of the time in an earlier analysis of approximately 600 of the donors. Only TCR beta chains were sequenced in this cohort, and the absence of alpha or paired-chain data limited detectable features. In a later genetic analysis, fewer N-insertions in productive TCRs were reported among donors in an Asian-associated ancestry cluster than the approximately 670-donor mean. Immune exposure information for the cohort was limited to CMV serostatus. According to a later analysis, parvovirus B19, influenza, CMV and Epstein-Barr virus appeared linked to several top co-occurrence clusters. A later analysis found that HLA-associated TCR beta chains were more clonally expanded and had lower generation probabilities than equally common non-associated chains. The authors suggested that the approach could potentially be generalized to other disease states and immunological phenotypes. Because HLA typing was missing for some donors at each locus, association tests included only the typed subset. A further reported finding was that TCR beta sequences accurately predicted the HLA-A and HLA-B alleles for most subjects in the first cohort. Roughly uniform sequencing depth across donors was assumed in presence/absence analyses, although this assumption may not hold. According to a later analysis, most CMV-associated TCR beta chains appeared to be HLA-restricted, and the HLA associations seemed to be driven largely by CMV exposure. The classifier was reported to diagnose cytomegalovirus status with high specificity and sensitivity in both the original cohort and the validation cohort. A later genetic analysis associated a missense DCLRE1C variant with V-gene and J-gene trimming of TCR beta chains, and an independent cohort replicated the association. Because counts were too low, roughly 18 rarely observed V segments, including chromosome 9 orphons, were left out of the earlier analysis of 500 to 750 of the donors. According to a later analysis, TCR association rates differed among HLA loci, with DRB1 alleles showing the most associated TCRs and HLA-C alleles showing the fewest. In a later analysis, 16,951 TCR beta sequences were associated with specific HLA alleles at a false discovery rate of 0.05. Because the 87-base-pair reads could not distinguish some IMGT-functional V segments, including TRBV6-2 and TRBV6-3, those segments were excluded. The study gave a list of 150 to 200 TCR beta chains associated with cytomegalovirus. A cluster of highly shared sequence variants was judged likely to represent a technical artifact of the sequencing pipeline. When HLA alleles, especially DR and DQ, strongly co-occurred, attributing TCR associations to individual alleles was difficult. Three of the identified cytomegalovirus-associated TCR beta chains were confirmed in vitro to be specific for cytomegalovirus antigens.

Libraries were built with the immunoSEQ multiplex PCR assay. For the multiplex PCR, a mixture combining 60 forward primers for TCR Vbeta segments and 13 reverse primers for TCR Jbeta segments was used. A multiplex PCR assay on genomic DNA amplified the CDR3 region of rearranged TCR beta genes. The amplified TCR beta libraries were sequenced on the Illumina HiSeq System as 87-base-pair reads. For the original study's pipeline: In a later analysis, tens of millions of unique TCR beta chains were counted across the 500 to 850 repertoires, and some 10 million of these chains were shared by at least two donors. Raw reads were error-corrected and collapsed into unique sequences by a nearest-neighbor algorithm in which closely related sequences were merged to remove PCR and sequencing errors. To assign V, D and J gene segments, CDR3 sequences were aligned to IMGT reference sequences. For a sequence to be retained, a match of at least six nucleotides to both a V gene segment and a J gene segment was required. Rearrangements were called productive when the CDR3 lacked stop codons and stayed in frame with V and J; all others were non-productive. Following IMGT convention, CDR3 was defined as the stretch from the second conserved V-encoded cysteine to the conserved J-encoded phenylalanine. In an earlier analysis of 587 of the donors, sequences lacking an unambiguous match to a single V gene segment were excluded. In an earlier analysis of some 590 of the donors, a V segment was called functional when productive rearrangements were above 56.7%, and segregating when the standard deviation between donors exceeded 5%. A statistical classification framework was built for diagnosing cytomegalovirus status from the catalog of TCR beta chain sequences. V and J gene assignment, in a later analysis, came from comparing TCR nucleotide sequences with IMGT/GENE-DB human TR gene sequences. In a later analysis, CDR3 sequences and most-parsimonious VDJ recombination scenarios were assigned using the TCRdist pipeline. In a later analysis, every TCR beta chain was defined by the combination of its CDR3 amino acid sequence and its V-gene family, and reads without a unique V-gene family were dropped. In a later analysis, 450 to 600 highly shared, low-generation-probability nucleotide sequences were removed to address suspected cross-contamination and a sequencing artifact. A later analysis calculated a clonal expansion index for each public chain from normalized within-repertoire ranks of inferred template counts. In a later analysis, generation probabilities were computed using a VDJ recombination model fitted to out-of-frame rearrangements, and the results were checked against IGoR. In a later analysis, TCR-TCR, TCR-HLA and TCR-CMV co-occurrence was scored with hypergeometric tests, and a repertoire-size bias correction was applied to TCR pairs. False discovery rates were estimated in a later analysis by permuting HLA or CMV assignments 20 times. A later analysis grouped co-occurring TCRs with DBSCAN, adding TCRdist sequence similarity when clustering within HLA-allele-positive subsets. Repertoires with fewer than 30,000 or more than 120,000 public chains were left out of co-occurrence clustering, as were about five repertoires with anomalous nucleotide sharing. What TCRdb holds here is the immuneACCESS table cut down to in-frame rearrangements. Part of the clones is not present; checked against another copy, under half of the missing clones reflect an unresolved V gene, and the others are unexplained. V, J and clone size are those of that table, while D and trimming were read from the DNA. In all, the sample holds approximately 160,000 clones, and 75% of those were seen once. The ten largest account for less than 5.5% of the sample.

From a lookup of the germline V gene (reference sequence), CDR1 and CDR2 are LNHNV and YYDKDF. Relative to germline, V is missing 1 base and J is missing 5 bases, with 9 bases of the junction outside any gene match. Its CDR3 holds 16 amino acids, cysteine through phenylalanine. Kept here is only the CDR3 DNA, which spans 48 bases and is read in frame from base 1. The cohort consisted of some 670 healthy bone marrow donors. Cohort members were all nominally healthy when sampled, although unrecorded immune exposures were likely present. The donor was CMV seronegative and was included in the group of 352 seronegative cohort members. A peripheral blood sample was collected from each donor, and TCR beta sequencing was performed on peripheral blood mononuclear cells. The Qiagen DNeasy Blood Extraction Kit was used to extract genomic DNA from the blood cell samples.

The clonotype was recovered from a male donor in good health and CMV-seronegative. The sequence links TRBV15 to TRBJ2-5; the junction holds 8 bases that match TRBD1. Material: PBMCs. The CDR3: CATSRALVAGGETQYF. The bases read TGTGCCACCAGCAGAGCCCTGGTTGCAGGGGGCGAGACCCAGTACTTC.